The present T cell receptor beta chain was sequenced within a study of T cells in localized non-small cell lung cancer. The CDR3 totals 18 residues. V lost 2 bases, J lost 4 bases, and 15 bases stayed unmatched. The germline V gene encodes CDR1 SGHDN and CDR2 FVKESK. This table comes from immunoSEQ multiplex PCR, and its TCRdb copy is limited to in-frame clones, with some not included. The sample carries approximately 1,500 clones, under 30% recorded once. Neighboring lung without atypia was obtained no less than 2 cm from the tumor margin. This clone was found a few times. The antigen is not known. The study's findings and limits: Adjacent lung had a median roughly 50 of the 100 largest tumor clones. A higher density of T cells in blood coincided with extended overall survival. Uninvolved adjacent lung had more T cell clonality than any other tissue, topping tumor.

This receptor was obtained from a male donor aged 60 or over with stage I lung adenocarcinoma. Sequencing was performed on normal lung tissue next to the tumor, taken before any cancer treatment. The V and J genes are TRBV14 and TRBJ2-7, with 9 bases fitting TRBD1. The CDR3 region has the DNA TGTGCCAGCAGCCAATTACCGGGACAGGGACAAAATGTTTACGAGCAGTACTTC. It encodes CASSQLPGQGQNVYEQYF.